Below, 5 T cell receptor beta chains from the same sample are listed, as sequenced in a study of T cells in Graves' hyperthyroidism and ophthalmopathy. From RNA transcripts, TCR beta CDR3 regions were amplified. Initially, a first-round RT-PCR of the TCR CDR3 employed the HTBI primer set. TCRdb called the multiplex PCR reads again in MiXCR, with one record for every CDR3 protein. The sample holds fewer than 450,000 distinct CDR3 sequences; roughly 20% are singletons and the top ten take 40% to 45%. The material sequenced was blood. All receptors derive from a man aged 18 to 30 with Graves' ophthalmopathy.

In this sample, this clonotype turned up many times. The rearrangement joins TRBV6-1 to TRBJ2-7; 9 bases agree with TRBD2. Germline V gene sequence: CDR1 MNHNS, CDR2 SASEGT. Trimming cost V 7 bases and J 7 bases; bases outside gene matches: 8. The CDR3 is made up of 13 amino acids. Here the CDR3 DNA reads TGTGCCAGCAAAATACAGCGGGAGGAAGAGCAGTACTTC. Protein sequence: CASKIQREEEQYF.

This chain uses TRBV14 with TRBJ1-2; TRBD1 aligns across 11 bases. This CDR3 spans 16 amino acids. The ends lost 4 bases at V and 8 bases at J; junction bases unmatched: 12. The V gene's germline CDR1 is SGHDN and CDR2 FVKESK. The CDR3 is CASSRRDRGYGYGYTF. The CDR3 bases are TGTGCCAGCAGCCGCCGGGACAGGGGGTACGGTTACGGCTACACCTTC.

V is TRBV7-6 and J is TRBJ2-3; D ambiguous. The germline gives CDR1 SGHVS, CDR2 FNYEAQ. The CDR3 is 13 amino acids. V lost 3 bases and J 3 bases, leaving 7 bases between the germline ends. The CDR3 is CASSFTETDTQYF. CDR3 nucleotide sequence: TGTGCCAGCAGCTTCACTGAGACAGATACGCAGTATTTT. Full variable domain (remainder filled in from reference TRBV7-6 and TRBJ2-3): GAGVSQSPRYKVTKRGQDVALRCDPISGHVSLYWYRQALGQGPEFLTYFNYEAQQDKSGLPNDRFSAERPEGSISTLTIQRTEQRDSAMYRCASSFTETDTQYFGPGTRLTVL.

This rearrangement joins TRBV6-4 to TRBJ1-2, with D hard to call. CDR1 is MRHNA and CDR2 is SNTAGT in the germline V gene. CDR3 length: 14 residues. Trimming removed 6 bases at V and 2 bases at J, with 13 bases between. The CDR3 region is CASSPSSYNYGYTF. The CDR3 DNA sequence: TGTGCCAGCAGCCCAAGCAGCTACAACTATGGCTACACCTTC.

This clonotype was seen many times. The chain combines TRBV18 with TRBJ2-7, with D possibly TRBD2 on 7 matching bases. The CDR3 consists of 15 residues. The V and J ends lost 6 bases and 4 bases respectively, with 19 bases between them. Germline lookup yields CDR1 KGHSH and CDR2 LQKENI. The CDR3 nucleotides read TGTGCCAGCTCCCAGAGTGCGGGGGCTCCTTACGAGCAGTACTTC. Translation gives CASSQSAGAPYEQYF.